The 25 T cell receptor beta chains below were found in one sample sequenced in a study of blood T cells in healthy people across ages. Then a second PCR, running about 7 to 11 cycles, was carried out with a sample-barcoded 5' primer and a J-beta primer mix. TCRdb called the 5' RACE reads again in MiXCR, with one record for every CDR3 protein. The table shows 1,500,000 or so distinct CDR3 sequences, with roughly 43% occurring only once. Sequencing was carried out using blood. The origin of the receptors is a woman between 18 and 29 years old in good health.

The V and J genes are TRBV12-3 or TRBV12-4 and TRBJ2-5; 12 nucleotides match TRBD2. The J call may be incorrect, as the DNA end agrees better with TRBJ2-1. This CDR3 comprises 19 residues. CDR3 coding DNA: TGTGCCAGCAGTTTACCTGGGGCTAGCGGGGGGGCAGTTCAAGAGACCCAGTTCTTC. Encoded protein: CASSLPGASGGAVQETQFF.

This sequence joins TRBV10-3 and TRBJ2-7; tentative D call: TRBD1 (5 bases). This CDR3 region has 18 residues. V was cut by 11 bases and J by 5 bases, with 34 bases left in between. Germline V gene sequence: CDR1 ENHRY, CDR2 SYGVKD. CDR3 DNA: TGTGCCGCAGGTCAGGGTCGGAACAGAACTCGGACATTTCACGAGCAGTACTTC. Translated, it gives CAAGQGRNRTRTFHEQYF.

Regarding this clonotype: One junction end does not reproduce the germline sequence, and a read error may be involved. DNA of the CDR3: TGTGCAAGCAGCGACCCGACTAGCGGGGCACTCAATGAGCAGTTCTTC. It codes for CASSDPTSGALNEQFF. V usage is TRBV2 and J usage is TRBJ2-1, with TRBD2 matching over 11 bases. CDR3 length equals 16 residues. Germline V gene sequence: CDR1 SNHLY, CDR2 FYNNEI.

This chain's CDR3 is CASSLTSGQGGYTF. The CDR3 DNA is TGTGCCAGCAGCTTAACCTCAGGGCAAGGCGGCTACACCTTC. The genes are TRBV7-9 and TRBJ1-2; D is perhaps TRBD1 (5 bases). There are 14 residues in the CDR3. V was trimmed by 2 bases and J by 8 bases, leaving 15 bases between them. Germline lookup yields CDR1 SEHNR and CDR2 FQNEAQ (reference sequence).

This clonotype was found many times. CDR3 amino acids: CASSFRAGSYGANVLTF. The CDR3 coding sequence is TGTGCCAGCAGTTTCAGGGCCGGGTCTTATGGGGCCAACGTCCTGACTTTC. The J gene is TRBJ2-6, the V gene TRBV28; tentative D call: TRBD1 (5 bases). The CDR3 runs to 17 residues. The V gene's germline CDR1 is MDHEN and CDR2 SYDVKM. V lost 3 bases and J lost 3, with 15 bases in between.

There are a few counts of this clonotype. The chain has TRBV6-5 and TRBJ2-7, with D perhaps being TRBD1 or TRBD2 (5 bases each). Germline V gene data show CDR1 as MNHEY and CDR2 as SVGAGI. Deletions cut 0 bases from V and 4 bases from J, with 13 bases between. This CDR3 spans 15 amino acids. The CDR3 DNA follows: TGTGCCAGCAGTTACTCGAAGGGACCCGGTTACGAGCAGTACTTC. It codes for CASSYSKGPGYEQYF.

The chain uses TRBV6-2 or TRBV6-3 and TRBJ1-5; the D gene is possibly TRBD1 (5 bases). The CDR3 runs to 14 residues. The ends were cut back, 6 bases at V and 0 bases at J, with 9 bases in the middle. Germline CDR1 reads MNHEY; CDR2 reads SVGEGT. The CDR3 nucleotides read TGTGCCAGCAGAGGACAACTTAGCAATCAGCCCCAGCATTTT. The encoded protein is CASRGQLSNQPQHF.

The chain recombines TRBV20-1 with TRBJ1-5, with D maybe TRBD1 (5 bases). This CDR3 has 15 amino acids. Trimming removed 3 bases at V and 4 bases at J, with 16 bases between. Germline V CDR1 and CDR2: DFQATT, SNEGSKA (reference sequence). CDR3 nucleotides: TGCAGTGCTAGGCCCCTAGGGGCCCAAAATCAGCCCCAGCATTTT. The encoded protein is CSARPLGAQNQPQHF.

This clonotype has just a few counts. The chain is built from TRBV3-1 and TRBJ2-1, with 10 bases lining up with TRBD2. Trimming cost V 3 bases and J 1 base; bases outside gene matches: 6. Germline V gives CDR1 LGHDT, CDR2 YNNKEL (reference sequence). The CDR3 has 17 amino acids. CDR3 sequence (DNA): TGTGCCAGCAGCCACTCCGTACTAGCGGGATCCTACAATGAGCAGTTCTTC. This encodes CASSHSVLAGSYNEQFF.

This clonotype was observed a few times. Here the CDR3 reads CASSLPGKGEQYF. In nucleotides, the CDR3 is TGTGCCAGCAGCCTCCCGGGAAAGGGTGAGCAGTACTTC. V is TRBV3-1 and J is TRBJ2-5; D is perhaps TRBD2 (5 bases). The CDR3 has 13 residues. Trimming took off 4 bases at V and 11 bases at J, with 17 bases between the two ends. CDR1 and CDR2 (germline): LGHDT, YNNKEL (reference sequence).

The J gene is TRBJ2-1, the V gene TRBV7-2, with D possibly TRBD1 on 6 matching bases. This CDR3 region has 14 residues. Trimming stripped 2 bases from V and 5 bases from J, with 10 bases between. CDR1 is SGHTA, CDR2 FQGNSA, per germline. The CDR3 sequence is CASSLSTGHNEQFF. CDR3 sequence (DNA): TGTGCCAGCAGCTTAAGTACAGGGCACAATGAGCAGTTCTTC.

This clonotype has a single count. The chain couples TRBV27 to TRBJ2-6; TRBD1 is a possible D gene (5 bases). Germline CDR1 and CDR2: MNHEY and SMNVEV (reference sequence). V was cut by 3 bases and J by 2 bases, with 14 bases left in between. The CDR3 is 17 amino acids. In DNA, the CDR3 is TGTGCCAGCAGTTTCTACTCCCGACAGACTGGGGCCAACGTCCTGACTTTC. It is translated as CASSFYSRQTGANVLTF. Drawing the rest from reference TRBV27 and TRBJ2-6, the complete variable domain is EAQVTQNPRYLITVTGKKLTVTCSQNMNHEYMSWYRQDPGLGLRQIYYSMNVEVTDKGDVPEGYKVSRKEKRNFPLILESPSPNQTSLYFCASSFYSRQTGANVLTFGAGSRLTVL.

J is TRBJ2-1 and V is TRBV25-1; D gene ambiguous. Trimming pared 3 bases from V and 3 bases from J, leaving 12 bases between. Per germline, CDR1 MGHDK and CDR2 SYGVNS. The CDR3 runs 15 residues. The CDR3 loop is CASSEGGTNYNEQFF. CDR3 DNA: TGTGCCAGCAGTGAGGGCGGAACCAACTACAATGAGCAGTTCTTC.

This chain connects TRBV29-1 to TRBJ2-3; the D call may be TRBD1 or TRBD2 (5 bases each). This CDR3 comprises 16 residues. The germline V gene encodes CDR1 SQVTM and CDR2 ANQGSEA. V was cut by 4 bases and J by 2 bases, with 19 bases left in between. DNA for the CDR3: TGCAGCGTTGTTGAAAGGTCTGGGACGCACACAGATACGCAGTATTTT. Protein sequence: CSVVERSGTHTDTQYF.

V gene TRBV6-5 combines with J gene TRBJ2-1, with D unresolved. V was cut by 5 bases and J by 3 bases, with 11 bases left in between. Germline V lookup: CDR1 MNHEY, CDR2 SVGAGI. This CDR3 has 14 amino acids. DNA of the CDR3: TGTGCCAGCAGTCAAAGGGCTCTCTACAATGAGCAGTTCTTC. It yields the protein CASSQRALYNEQFF.

V gene TRBV9 combines with J gene TRBJ2-4; D perhaps matches TRBD1 (6 bases). The J call is in doubt because the DNA end fits TRBJ2-7 better. CDR3 length: 14 amino acids. CDR1 is SGDLS and CDR2 is YYNGEE in the germline V gene. CDR3 coding DNA: TGTGCCAGCAGCGGGGCAGGGGAGACCTACGAGCAGTACTTC. It is translated as CASSGAGETYEQYF.

The CDR3 DNA is TGTGCCAGCAGTGAATTTGGGTTTGTGGGGACAGGGGGCGACGAGCAGTACTTC. Protein product: CASSEFGFVGTGGDEQYF. The chain carries TRBV25-1 and TRBJ2-5, with 12 bases that match TRBD1. The J call may be faulty, since TRBJ2-7 better matches the DNA end. Germline CDR1 and CDR2: MGHDK and SYGVNS. The CDR3 runs 18 residues.

V is TRBV20-1 and J is TRBJ2-3, with D unresolved. Trimming pared 1 base from V and 3 bases from J, leaving 8 bases between. Germline CDR1 is DFQATT and CDR2 is SNEGSKA (reference sequence). The CDR3 has 13 residues. Written as DNA, the CDR3 is TGCAGTGCTAGAGCAGACTTAACAGATACGCAGTATTTT. This translates into CSARADLTDTQYF.

This clonotype has at least ten counts. V and J are TRBV29-1 and TRBJ2-3, with TRBD2 matching over 11 bases. Looked up from germline, CDR1 is SQVTM and CDR2 is ANQGSEA. The CDR3 extends over 16 amino acids. The V segment lost 0 bases and the J segment 0 bases; nucleotides outside the gene matches: 2. In DNA form, the CDR3 reads TGCAGCGTTGAAGAAACTAGCGGGGGCAGCACAGATACGCAGTATTTT. Encoded protein: CSVEETSGGSTDTQYF.

This sequence joins TRBV15 and TRBJ2-1, with 8 bases fitting TRBD2. CDR1 LNHNV and CDR2 YYDKDF come from the germline V gene (reference sequence). Trimming cost V 2 bases and J 7 bases; bases outside gene matches: 7. CDR3 length equals 15 residues. In DNA form, the CDR3 reads TGTGCCACCAGCAGATTTAGCGGGGCCGGTAATGAGCAGTTCTTC. Its translation is CATSRFSGAGNEQFF. Filled out from reference TRBV15 and TRBJ2-1, the complete variable domain reads DAMVIQNPRYQVTQFGKPVTLSCSQTLNHNVMYWYQQKSSQAPKLLFHYYDKDFNNEADTPDNFQSRRPNTSFCFLDIRSPGLGDTAMYLCATSRFSGAGNEQFFGPGTRLTVL.

This chain connects TRBV25-1 to TRBJ1-1; D not resolved. The CDR3 is 16 amino acids. Germline assignment: CDR1 MGHDK and CDR2 SYGVNS. Trimming stripped 5 bases from V and 0 bases from J, with 16 bases between. The DNA for the CDR3 is TGTGCCAGCAGTCCTCCGGACCGCCTGTTGAACACTGAAGCTTTCTTT. It codes for CASSPPDRLLNTEAFF.

CDR3 in amino acids: CASSENDRANTGELFF. The CDR3 region has the DNA TGTGCCAGCAGTGAAAACGACAGGGCGAACACCGGGGAGCTGTTTTTT. The chain joins TRBV6-1 to TRBJ2-2; TRBD1 agrees at 7 bases. Germline CDR1 reads MNHNS; CDR2 reads SASEGT. The CDR3 covers 16 residues. Germline trimming cut 2 bases from V and 0 bases from J; bases unmatched to any gene: 3.

The chain has TRBV9 and TRBJ2-3; no definite D call. Germline V lookup: CDR1 SGDLS, CDR2 YYNGEE. V dropped 0 bases and J dropped 5 bases, with 13 bases sitting between them. The CDR3 spans 15 residues. CDR3 in DNA: TGTGCCAGCAGCGTAGCCCAGACTGCCGGAGATACGCAGTATTTT. Its translation: CASSVAQTAGDTQYF.

The chain links TRBV9 to TRBJ2-5; 14 bases are shared with TRBD2. Per germline, CDR1 SGDLS and CDR2 YYNGEE. The CDR3 is 17 residues long. V shed 2 bases and J 4 bases; nucleotides not matched to a gene: 7. This CDR3 is CASSVSTSGRAGETQYF. CDR3 bases: TGTGCCAGCAGCGTTTCGACTAGCGGGAGGGCAGGAGAGACCCAGTACTTC.

This clonotype was counted between two and nine times. This chain connects TRBV25-1 to TRBJ2-1; D is unresolved. The germline gives CDR1 MGHDK, CDR2 SYGVNS. The V and J ends lost 2 bases and 3 bases respectively, with 14 bases between them. The CDR3 contains 16 residues. CDR3: CASSEGVGMSYNEQFF. CDR3 in DNA: TGTGCCAGCAGTGAAGGGGTGGGGATGAGCTACAATGAGCAGTTCTTC.